The following is a TCR beta chain sequence with its context. Its antigen is unidentified. With 8 bases removed from V and 0 bases from J, the gap between germline ends came to 13 bases. From germline, CDR1 is MDHEN and CDR2 SYDVKM. CDR3 length: 14 residues. PCR primers comprised 60 Vbeta and 13 Jbeta primers. Sequencing used immunoSEQ multiplex PCR; TCRdb keeps in-frame clones, though not all of them. The sample consists of 130,000 to 150,000 clones, approximately 80% of them appearing once. The donors comprised healthy bone marrow donors. This sample is drawn from a study of cytomegalovirus exposure and HLA in healthy donors. General study points: The dataset shows that most TCR sequences were rare, while some public TCRs occurred in many donors.

The chain recombines TRBV28 with TRBJ1-2; no reliable D call. The receptor comes from a woman aged 40 to 55 in good health and CMV-seronegative. Material for sequencing was PBMCs. The CDR3: CASSSLGTNYGYTF. In nucleotides, the CDR3 is TGTGCCAGCTCCTCCCTCGGGACTAACTATGGCTACACCTTC.